The clone carrying this TCR beta chain has at least ten counts. Its antigen is unknown. This entry is derived from a study of early T cells in non-severe SARS-CoV-2 infection. Looking at the study overall: Sequenced material consisted of bulk RNA (from unsorted whole blood), and chains were unpaired. Study-wide results and caveats: VDJdb-based matching was biased toward anti-spike CD8 responses and missed private and CD4 specificities.

cDNA molecules, individually, were tagged with unique molecular identifiers. TCRdb called the 5' RACE reads again in MiXCR, with one record for every CDR3 protein. The table records about 37,000 distinct CDR3 sequences, 5.8% of them present only once. This CDR3 has 15 amino acids. V shed 6 bases, J shed 4 bases, and the junction held 9 bases outside the gene matches. Germline lookup yields CDR1 DFQATT and CDR2 SNEGSKA (reference sequence). The sequence derives from an adult who was a healthcare worker with PCR-confirmed SARS-CoV-2 infection or an uninfected control (not recorded which). Input material: whole blood. The chain is built from TRBV20-1 and TRBJ2-7, with 13 bases that match TRBD2. The CDR3 is CSAIDGLAGEYEQYF. The CDR3 DNA reads as TGCAGTGCGATAGACGGACTAGCGGGAGAGTACGAGCAGTACTTC.